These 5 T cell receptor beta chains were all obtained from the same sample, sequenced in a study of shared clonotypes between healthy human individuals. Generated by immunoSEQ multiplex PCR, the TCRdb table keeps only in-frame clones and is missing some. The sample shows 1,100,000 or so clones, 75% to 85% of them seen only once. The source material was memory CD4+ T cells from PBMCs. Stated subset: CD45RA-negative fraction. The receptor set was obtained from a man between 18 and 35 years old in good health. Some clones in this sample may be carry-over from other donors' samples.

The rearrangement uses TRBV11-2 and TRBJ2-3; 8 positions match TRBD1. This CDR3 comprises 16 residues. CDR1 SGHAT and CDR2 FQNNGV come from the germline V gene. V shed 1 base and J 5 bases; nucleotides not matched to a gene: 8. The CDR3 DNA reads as TGTGCCAGCAGCTTAGCCAGGGGGCGATTAGGAGATACGCAGTATTTT. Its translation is CASSLARGRLGDTQYF.

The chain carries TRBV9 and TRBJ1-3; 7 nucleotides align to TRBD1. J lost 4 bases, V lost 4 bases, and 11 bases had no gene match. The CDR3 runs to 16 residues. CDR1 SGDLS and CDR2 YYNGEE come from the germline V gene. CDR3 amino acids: CASSPRPGTVGNTIYF. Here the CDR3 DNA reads TGTGCCAGCAGCCCTCGCCCCGGGACAGTGGGAAACACCATATATTTT. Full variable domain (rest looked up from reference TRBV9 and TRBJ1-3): DSGVTQTPKHLITATGQRVTLRCSPRSGDLSVYWYQQSLDQGLQFLIQYYNGEERAKGNILERFSAQQFPDLHSELNLSSLELGDSALYFCASSPRPGTVGNTIYFGEGSWLTVV.

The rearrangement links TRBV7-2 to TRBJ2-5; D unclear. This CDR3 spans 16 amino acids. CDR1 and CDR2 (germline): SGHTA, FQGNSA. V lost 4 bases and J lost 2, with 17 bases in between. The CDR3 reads CASSSTPTALQETQYF. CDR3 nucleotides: TGTGCCAGCAGCTCGACCCCTACAGCGCTACAAGAGACCCAGTACTTC.

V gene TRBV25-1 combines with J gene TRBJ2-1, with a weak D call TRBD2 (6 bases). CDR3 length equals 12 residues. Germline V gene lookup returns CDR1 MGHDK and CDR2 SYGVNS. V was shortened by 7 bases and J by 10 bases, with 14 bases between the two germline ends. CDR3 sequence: CASISGSLEQFF. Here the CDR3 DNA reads TGTGCCAGCATTAGCGGTAGCCTGGAGCAGTTCTTC.

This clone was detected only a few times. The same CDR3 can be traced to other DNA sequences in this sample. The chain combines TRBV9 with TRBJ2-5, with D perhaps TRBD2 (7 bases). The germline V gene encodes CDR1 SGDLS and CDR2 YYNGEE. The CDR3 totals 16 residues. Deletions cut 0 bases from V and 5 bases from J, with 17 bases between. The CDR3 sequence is CASSVDPGGRGETQYF. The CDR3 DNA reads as TGTGCCAGCAGCGTAGATCCCGGGGGGCGAGGGGAGACCCAGTACTTC. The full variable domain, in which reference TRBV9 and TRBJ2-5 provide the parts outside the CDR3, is DSGVTQTPKHLITATGQRVTLRCSPRSGDLSVYWYQQSLDQGLQFLIQYYNGEERAKGNILERFSAQQFPDLHSELNLSSLELGDSALYFCASSVDPGGRGETQYFGPGTRLLVL.